The rows below give T cell receptor beta chains drawn from one sample of a study of neurological immune-mediated disorders. Using its own MiXCR run on the 5' RACE reads, TCRdb lists one record per CDR3 protein. The data hold 39,000 or so distinct CDR3 sequences, with about 2.5% observed a single time. The sequencing input was PBMCs. The source of these receptors is a man aged 25-40 years with multiple sclerosis. CDR3s include the opening cysteine and the closing phenylalanine or tryptophan. A D gene is named only where the DNA matches it firmly. Rows give clone size only sometimes, using once, few, many, or a class for an expanded clone.

CDR3aa: CSAIPGGNSNQPQHF
CDR3nt: TGCAGTGCTATACCAGGGGGTAATAGCAATCAGCCCCAGCATTTT
abundance: many
j_gene: TRBJ1-5
v_gene: TRBV20-1
d_gene: TRBD1

CDR3aa: CASSLVSAVDEQYF
CDR3nt: TGCGCCAGCAGCTTGGTTTCCGCGGTGGACGAGCAGTACTTC
abundance: many
j_gene: TRBJ2-7
v_gene: TRBV5-1
d_gene: .

CDR3aa: CASSSTSHNEQFF
CDR3nt: TGTGCCAGCAGCTCAACTAGCCACAATGAGCAGTTCTTC
abundance: many
j_gene: TRBJ2-1
v_gene: TRBV7-2
d_gene: .

CDR3aa: CATSRVGPGHLVGGELFF
CDR3nt: TGTGCCACCAGCAGAGTGGGACCGGGACACCTAGTCGGCGGGGAGCTGTTTTTT
abundance: many
j_gene: TRBJ2-2
v_gene: TRBV15
d_gene: .

CDR3aa: CSVSRTGGINEQFF
CDR3nt: TGCAGCGTTAGCCGGACAGGGGGCATAAATGAGCAGTTCTTC
abundance: many
j_gene: TRBJ2-1
v_gene: TRBV29-1
d_gene: TRBD1

CDR3aa: CASYPQGNTEAFF
CDR3nt: TGCGCCAGTTACCCCCAAGGGAACACTGAAGCTTTCTTT
abundance: many
j_gene: TRBJ1-1
v_gene: TRBV5-1
d_gene: .

CDR3aa: CASSLAQGAHEQYF
CDR3nt: TGTGCCAGCAGCTTAGCACAGGGGGCCCACGAGCAGTACTTC
abundance: medium-sized
j_gene: TRBJ2-7
v_gene: TRBV11-2
d_gene: TRBD1

CDR3aa: CASSLHGAGGELFF
CDR3nt: TGTGCCAGCAGCTTACATGGCGCTGGCGGGGAGCTGTTTTTT
abundance: many
j_gene: TRBJ2-2
v_gene: TRBV7-2
d_gene: .

CDR3aa: CSAREAGGLGNIQYF
CDR3nt: TGCAGTGCTAGAGAGGCAGGGGGCTTGGGAAACATTCAGTACTTC
abundance: few
j_gene: TRBJ2-4
v_gene: TRBV20-1
d_gene: TRBD1

CDR3aa: CASSLDATSYNEQFF
CDR3nt: TGTGCCAGCAGCTTAGACGCAACTTCCTACAATGAGCAGTTCTTC
abundance: many
j_gene: TRBJ2-1
v_gene: TRBV7-9
d_gene: .

CDR3aa: CSARRDSNTEAFF
CDR3nt: TGCAGTGCTAGAAGGGACAGCAACACTGAAGCTTTCTTT
abundance: few
j_gene: TRBJ1-1
v_gene: TRBV20-1
d_gene: TRBD1

CDR3aa: CASSGTGNSTLNF
CDR3nt: TGCGCCAGCAGCGGGACAGGGAATTCAACCCTCAACTTT
abundance: .
j_gene: TRBJ1-6
v_gene: TRBV4-1
d_gene: TRBD1

CDR3aa: CASSLGTSVYNEQFF
CDR3nt: TGTGCCAGCAGTCTGGGGACTTCCGTCTACAATGAGCAGTTCTTC
abundance: .
j_gene: TRBJ2-1
v_gene: TRBV28
d_gene: .

CDR3aa: CASKSGGNQPQHF
CDR3nt: TGTGCCAGCAAGTCCGGAGGGAATCAGCCCCAGCATTTT
abundance: many
j_gene: TRBJ1-5
v_gene: TRBV27
d_gene: .

CDR3aa: CASSLTGQRNTEAFF
CDR3nt: TGTGCCAGCAGCTTGACTGGACAAAGGAACACTGAAGCTTTCTTT
abundance: many
j_gene: TRBJ1-1
v_gene: TRBV5-5
d_gene: .

CDR3aa: CASSVGSTQYF
CDR3nt: TGTGCCAGCAGCGTAGGATCTACGCAGTATTTT
abundance: many
j_gene: TRBJ2-3
v_gene: TRBV9
d_gene: .

CDR3aa: CSARRAGQGALETQYF
CDR3nt: TGCAGTGCTAGACGCGCGGGACAGGGGGCGCTGGAGACCCAGTACTTC
abundance: many
j_gene: TRBJ2-5
v_gene: TRBV20-1
d_gene: TRBD1

CDR3aa: CASSQDRGPTDTQYF
CDR3nt: TGTGCCAGCAGTCAGGACAGGGGGCCGACAGATACGCAGTATTTT
abundance: many
j_gene: TRBJ2-3
v_gene: TRBV2
d_gene: TRBD1

CDR3aa: CASNPIAGDSYEQYF
CDR3nt: TGTGCCAGCAATCCAATAGCGGGTGACTCCTACGAGCAGTACTTC
abundance: many
j_gene: TRBJ2-7
v_gene: TRBV6-1
d_gene: TRBD2

CDR3aa: CASSPEGGLAARYNEQFF
CDR3nt: TGCGCCAGCAGCCCGGAAGGGGGACTAGCGGCCAGATACAATGAGCAGTTCTTC
abundance: many
j_gene: TRBJ2-1
v_gene: TRBV5-1
d_gene: TRBD2

CDR3aa: CASSLIKGRHEKLFF
CDR3nt: TGTGCCAGCAGTTTAATAAAGGGGAGGCACGAAAAACTGTTTTTT
abundance: many
j_gene: TRBJ1-4
v_gene: TRBV28
d_gene: .

CDR3aa: CASSQDSLALTYEQYF
CDR3nt: TGTGCCAGCAGCCAAGATAGTTTAGCCTTAACCTACGAGCAGTACTTC
abundance: many
j_gene: TRBJ2-7
v_gene: TRBV4-2
d_gene: .

CDR3aa: CASSDRVFGYTF
CDR3nt: TGTGCCAGCAGTGACCGAGTTTTTGGCTACACCTTC
abundance: many
j_gene: TRBJ1-2
v_gene: TRBV6-4
d_gene: .

CDR3aa: CASSLTGPYEQYF
CDR3nt: TGTGCCAGCAGCCTGACAGGACCCTACGAGCAGTACTTC
abundance: .
j_gene: TRBJ2-7
v_gene: TRBV7-9
d_gene: .

CDR3aa: CASSYTTGEPRLSGANVLTF
CDR3nt: TGTGCCAGCAGTTACACTACAGGGGAACCGCGCCTGAGTGGGGCCAACGTCCTGACTTTC
abundance: many
j_gene: TRBJ2-6
v_gene: TRBV6-6
d_gene: TRBD1

CDR3aa: CASSIRDSHGGEQFF
CDR3nt: TGTGCCAGCAGCATCCGGGACTCACACGGGGGTGAGCAGTTCTTC
abundance: many
j_gene: TRBJ2-1
v_gene: TRBV7-8
d_gene: .

CDR3aa: CASSLAPNTGELFF
CDR3nt: TGTGCCAGCAGCCTTGCTCCGAACACCGGGGAGCTGTTTTTT
abundance: many
j_gene: TRBJ2-2
v_gene: TRBV11-3
d_gene: .

CDR3aa: CASSTNRDRGPGTGELFF
CDR3nt: TGTGCCAGCAGCACAAACCGGGACAGGGGGCCGGGCACCGGGGAGCTGTTTTTT
abundance: many
j_gene: TRBJ2-2
v_gene: TRBV9
d_gene: TRBD1

CDR3aa: CASSSRMIGGYTF
CDR3nt: TGTGCCAGCAGCTCCCGGATGATAGGTGGCTACACCTTC
abundance: many
j_gene: TRBJ1-2
v_gene: TRBV7-6
d_gene: .

CDR3aa: CASSRDSPNSPLHF
CDR3nt: TGCGCCAGCAGCCGGGACAGTCCCAATTCACCCCTCCACTTT
abundance: many
j_gene: TRBJ1-6
v_gene: TRBV5-1
d_gene: TRBD1

CDR3aa: CASSSAGTGGFNEQFF
CDR3nt: TGTGCCAGCAGTTCGGCCGGGACAGGGGGCTTTAATGAGCAGTTCTTC
abundance: many
j_gene: TRBJ2-1
v_gene: TRBV27
d_gene: TRBD1

CDR3aa: CASSGDFTLGEQYF
CDR3nt: TGCGCCAGCAGCGGGGACTTCACACTGGGGGAGCAGTACTTC
abundance: many
j_gene: TRBJ2-7
v_gene: TRBV5-1
d_gene: .

CDR3aa: CASSLGTSGFRTDTQYF
CDR3nt: TGTGCCAGCAGCTTGGGGACTAGCGGTTTCCGCACAGATACGCAGTATTTT
abundance: many
j_gene: TRBJ2-3
v_gene: TRBV13
d_gene: TRBD2

CDR3aa: CSLLAGTQYF
CDR3nt: TGCAGCCTCCTGGCTGGTACGCAGTATTTT
abundance: few
j_gene: TRBJ2-3
v_gene: TRBV29-1
d_gene: .